The entry below describes one T cell receptor beta chain. This sample was taken from a study of cytomegalovirus exposure and HLA in healthy donors. As for the study in general: HLA-typed donors were the source of 86 million or so unique TCRs held in an early data release.

The PCR had 60 Vbeta and 13 Jbeta primers. This table comes from immunoSEQ multiplex PCR, and its TCRdb copy is limited to in-frame clones, with some not included. The sample shows about 130,000 clones, roughly 82% of them seen only once. Nominally healthy donors were sampled, though unrecorded immune exposures were likely. The CDR3 is made up of 15 amino acids. In germline, CDR1 is SGHTA, CDR2 FQGTGA. Trimming took 2 bases from V and 5 from J; bases not matched to a gene: 6. This TCR was recovered from a male donor in good health and CMV-seropositive. The V call is TRBV7-3, the J call TRBJ2-7; TRBD2 aligns across 10 bases. The sequencing sample was made of PBMCs. CDR3 nucleotides: TGTGCCAGCAGCTTACGAGCGGGAGGGCTCAACGAGCAGTACTTC. As protein: CASSLRAGGLNEQYF.